Below are 9 T cell receptor beta chains sequenced from a single sample in a study of blood T cell repertoires in COVID-19. This table comes from immunoSEQ multiplex PCR, and its TCRdb copy is limited to in-frame clones, with some not included. The repertoire has 45,000 to 55,000 clones, approximately 83% of them found once; the top ten carry around 10%. Material for sequencing was peripheral blood. The receptors shown here come from a man older than 75 with COVID-19, enrolled during active disease.

The chain couples TRBV3-1 (or the pseudogene TRBV3-2) to TRBJ2-5; no clear D. Germline V gene data show CDR1 as LGHDT and CDR2 as YNNKEL (reference sequence). The CDR3 is made up of 16 amino acids. The germline V and J ends were trimmed by 0 bases and 4 bases, with 15 bases remaining between them. The CDR3 protein is CASSQDLRGGRETQYF. In nucleotides, the CDR3 is TGTGCCAGCAGCCAAGATCTTCGAGGTGGCCGAGAGACCCAGTACTTC.

This chain connects TRBV7-2 to TRBJ1-3; D ambiguous. The CDR3 is made up of 13 amino acids. V was pared by 6 bases and J by 1 base, with 7 bases between. Looked up from germline, CDR1 is SGHTA and CDR2 is FQGNSA. This CDR3 is CASSPQSGNTIYF. The CDR3 nucleotides read TGTGCCAGCAGTCCTCAGTCTGGAAACACCATATATTTT. The full variable domain, completed using reference TRBV7-2 and TRBJ1-3, is GAGVSQSPSNKVTEKGKDVELRCDPISGHTALYWYRQSLGQGLEFLIYFQGNSAPDKSGLPSDRFSAERTGGSVSTLTIQRTQQEDSAVYLCASSPQSGNTIYFGEGSWLTVV.

The rearrangement links TRBV24-1 to TRBJ2-1; 11 positions agree with TRBD1. After removal of 4 bases from V and 5 bases from J, the junction contained 6 bases not matched to a gene. The CDR3 has 16 residues. Germline loops: CDR1 KGHDR, CDR2 SFDVKD. The DNA for the CDR3 is TGTGCCACCAGTGACCCCGGGACAGGGGGTGACAATGAGCAGTTCTTC. It specifies CATSDPGTGGDNEQFF.

This chain uses TRBV11-3 with TRBJ1-1, with D tentatively TRBD1 (6 bases). The CDR3 sequence is 11 residues long. Trimming took off 4 bases at V and 8 bases at J, with 8 bases between the two ends. Germline CDR1 is SGHNT and CDR2 is YENEEA. The CDR3 region is CASSSGTEAFF. The DNA of the CDR3 is TGTGCCAGCAGCTCCGGGACAGAAGCTTTCTTT.

The genes are TRBV10-3 and TRBJ1-2; possibly TRBD1 for D (6 bases). The CDR3 length is 15 residues. The germline V gene encodes CDR1 ENHRY and CDR2 SYGVKD. Trimming took off 2 bases at V and 4 bases at J, with 14 bases between the two ends. Here the CDR3 DNA reads TGTGCCATCAGTGAGGTTTCCGGGACACGCTATGGCTACACCTTC. This gives the protein CAISEVSGTRYGYTF.

The V and J genes are TRBV6-5 and TRBJ1-5, with D perhaps matching TRBD1 (5 bases). Trimming cost V 0 bases and J 5 bases, with 8 bases left between them. The CDR3 loop spans 14 amino acids. Germline V CDR1 and CDR2: MNHEY, SVGAGI. CDR3 coding DNA: TGTGCCAGCAGTTACTCCAGGGCCCATCAGCCCCAGCATTTT. It translates to CASSYSRAHQPQHF.

The chain recombines TRBV4-2 with TRBJ2-5, with 10 bases aligning to TRBD2. CDR1 is LGHNA, CDR2 YNFKEQ, per germline. Trimming cost V 0 bases and J 2 bases; bases outside gene matches: 3. The CDR3 loop spans 16 amino acids. The CDR3 sequence: CASSQDVAGGQETQYF. The CDR3 DNA reads as TGTGCCAGCAGCCAAGACGTAGCGGGGGGACAAGAGACCCAGTACTTC.

The J gene is TRBJ2-5, the V gene TRBV9; perhaps TRBD1 as D (6 bases). This CDR3 is built from 15 residues. V was pared by 3 bases and J by 2 bases, with 14 bases between. Germline assignment: CDR1 SGDLS and CDR2 YYNGEE. CDR3 residues: CASSGGTLFQETQYF. For the CDR3, the DNA is TGTGCCAGCAGCGGGGGGACACTTTTTCAAGAGACCCAGTACTTC.

The chain combines TRBV6-1 with TRBJ1-2; TRBD1 agrees at 8 bases. The CDR3 is 15 amino acids. V lost 2 bases, J lost 2 bases, and 4 bases stayed unmatched. Germline V gene sequence: CDR1 MNHNS, CDR2 SASEGT. CDR3 bases: TGTGCCAGCAGTGAACAGGGGGCTCGGAACTATGGCTACACCTTC. It translates to CASSEQGARNYGYTF.